This is a list of T cell receptor beta chains from one sample in a study of cytomegalovirus exposure and HLA in healthy donors. Measured with immunoSEQ multiplex PCR; TCRdb has only the in-frame clones, and not every one. The sample includes hundreds of thousands of clones, 70% to 80% of them seen just once. Sequencing was performed on PBMCs. These receptors originate from a woman aged 55 to 70 in good health and CMV-seropositive. Each CDR3 is given with its conserved first and last residue. D genes are given only for firm matches. Rows give clone size only sometimes, using once, few, many, or a class for an expanded clone.

v_call: TRBV28; d_call: NA; j_call: TRBJ1-1; clone_size: NA; cdr3_nt: TGTGCCAGCAGTTTATCGGCGGTGAACACTGAAGCTTTCTTT; cdr3_aa: CASSLSAVNTEAFF
v_call: TRBV5-4; d_call: NA; j_call: TRBJ2-3; clone_size: NA; cdr3_nt: TGTGCCAGCAGCTCCCTTAGCACAGATACGCAGTATTTT; cdr3_aa: CASSSLSTDTQYF
v_call: TRBV6-1; d_call: NA; j_call: TRBJ2-2; clone_size: NA; cdr3_nt: TGTGCCAGCAGTGTACTCGGGGTCGGGAACACCGGGGAGCTGTTTTTT; cdr3_aa: CASSVLGVGNTGELFF
v_call: TRBV30; d_call: NA; j_call: TRBJ1-2; clone_size: NA; cdr3_nt: TGTGCCTGGAGTCAACAGGCCTCCTATGGCTACACCTTC; cdr3_aa: CAWSQQASYGYTF
v_call: TRBV6-5; d_call: NA; j_call: TRBJ2-5; clone_size: NA; cdr3_nt: TGTGCCAGCAGCAAACTTACAGGGCTAGAGACCCAGTACTTC; cdr3_aa: CASSKLTGLETQYF
v_call: TRBV5-1; d_call: TRBD1; j_call: TRBJ1-1; clone_size: NA; cdr3_nt: TGCGCCAGCAGCCCAACAGGGGGCGCTGAGAACACTGAAGCTTTCTTT; cdr3_aa: CASSPTGGAENTEAFF
v_call: TRBV7-2; d_call: TRBD2; j_call: TRBJ2-5; clone_size: NA; cdr3_nt: TGTGCCAGCAGCCTTGGACTAGCGGCGGAGACCCAGTACTTC; cdr3_aa: CASSLGLAAETQYF
v_call: TRBV5-1; d_call: TRBD1; j_call: TRBJ2-2; clone_size: NA; cdr3_nt: TGCGCCAGCAGCTTGGCCGGGACAGGGCACACCGGGGAGCTGTTTTTT; cdr3_aa: CASSLAGTGHTGELFF
v_call: TRBV9; d_call: NA; j_call: TRBJ2-3; clone_size: NA; cdr3_nt: TGTGCCAGCAGCGTAGGAGGTAGCGACTTCACAGATACGCAGTATTTT; cdr3_aa: CASSVGGSDFTDTQYF
v_call: TRBV30; d_call: TRBD1; j_call: TRBJ1-2; clone_size: NA; cdr3_nt: TGTGCCTGGGGGGACAGGGGGCTGAGCTATGGCTACACCTTC; cdr3_aa: CAWGDRGLSYGYTF
v_call: TRBV10-2; d_call: NA; j_call: TRBJ1-2; clone_size: once; cdr3_nt: TGCGCCAGCAGTGGGACAAGGGGTGGCTACACCTTC; cdr3_aa: CASSGTRGGYTF
v_call: TRBV30; d_call: NA; j_call: TRBJ2-7; clone_size: NA; cdr3_nt: TGTGCCTGGAGTGGGGGGGACTTCCACGAGCAGTACTTC; cdr3_aa: CAWSGGDFHEQYF
v_call: TRBV6-5; d_call: NA; j_call: TRBJ1-2; clone_size: NA; cdr3_nt: TGTGCCAGCAGTTACGGCCCTGGGGCGGGGCACTATGGCTACACCTTC; cdr3_aa: CASSYGPGAGHYGYTF
v_call: TRBV7-2; d_call: NA; j_call: TRBJ1-2; clone_size: once; cdr3_nt: TGTGCCAGCAGCTTATCAATGCGGAGAGGCTACACCTTC; cdr3_aa: CASSLSMRRGYTF
v_call: TRBV18; d_call: TRBD2; j_call: TRBJ2-5; clone_size: NA; cdr3_nt: TGTGCCAGCTCGGCCGGGACTAGCGGTGAGACCCAGTACTTC; cdr3_aa: CASSAGTSGETQYF
v_call: TRBV28; d_call: NA; j_call: TRBJ1-1; clone_size: NA; cdr3_nt: TGTGCCAGCAGTCAACCTGGCTCAACTGAAGCTTTCTTT; cdr3_aa: CASSQPGSTEAFF
v_call: TRBV4-2; d_call: NA; j_call: TRBJ2-3; clone_size: NA; cdr3_nt: TGTGCCAGCAGCCGGCAAGGGGGCGGGGCTTTTGATACAGATACGCAGTATTTT; cdr3_aa: CASSRQGGGAFDTDTQYF
v_call: TRBV27; d_call: NA; j_call: TRBJ1-1; clone_size: few; cdr3_nt: TGTGCCAGCAAACTGAACCAGGGTACTGAAGCTTTCTTT; cdr3_aa: CASKLNQGTEAFF
v_call: TRBV19; d_call: NA; j_call: TRBJ2-3; clone_size: NA; cdr3_nt: TGTGCCAGTAGAGAGGAGGGCTCGGGGACAGATACGCAGTATTTT; cdr3_aa: CASREEGSGTDTQYF
v_call: TRBV23-1; d_call: NA; j_call: TRBJ2-7; clone_size: NA; cdr3_nt: TGCGCCAGCAGTCAATCAGGACCAGGGGCTACCTACGAGCAGTACTTC; cdr3_aa: CASSQSGPGATYEQYF
v_call: TRBV21-1; d_call: NA; j_call: TRBJ2-7; clone_size: NA; cdr3_nt: TGTGCCAGCAGCAAAGGACTAGCGGGACACTACGAGCAGTACTTC; cdr3_aa: CASSKGLAGHYEQYF
v_call: TRBV7-9; d_call: TRBD1; j_call: TRBJ2-2; clone_size: NA; cdr3_nt: TGTGCCAGCAGCTCGGACAGGGGAAGGACCGGGGAGCTGTTTTTT; cdr3_aa: CASSSDRGRTGELFF
v_call: TRBV4-1; d_call: NA; j_call: TRBJ1-2; clone_size: NA; cdr3_nt: TGCGCCAGCAGGTCGCAGGGAAACTATGGCTACACCTTC; cdr3_aa: CASRSQGNYGYTF
v_call: TRBV13; d_call: TRBD1; j_call: TRBJ2-1; clone_size: once; cdr3_nt: TGTGCCAGCAGCCCTTCGGGACAGCGTTACAATGAGCAGTTCTTC; cdr3_aa: CASSPSGQRYNEQFF
v_call: TRBV6-4; d_call: TRBD1; j_call: TRBJ1-2; clone_size: NA; cdr3_nt: TGTGCCAGCAGCCCGGGGGACAGGGGCGTGAACTATGGCTACACCTTC; cdr3_aa: CASSPGDRGVNYGYTF